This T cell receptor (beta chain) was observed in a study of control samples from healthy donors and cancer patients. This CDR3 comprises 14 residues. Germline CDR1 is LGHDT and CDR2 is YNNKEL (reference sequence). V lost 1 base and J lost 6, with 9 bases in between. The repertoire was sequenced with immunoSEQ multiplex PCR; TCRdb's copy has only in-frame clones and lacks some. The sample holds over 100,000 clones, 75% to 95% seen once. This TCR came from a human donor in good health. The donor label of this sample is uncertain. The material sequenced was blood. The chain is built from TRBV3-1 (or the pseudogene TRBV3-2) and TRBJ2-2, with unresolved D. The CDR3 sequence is CASSQGQVAGELFF. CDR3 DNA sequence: TGTGCCAGCAGCCAAGGTCAGGTGGCCGGGGAGCTGTTTTTT.